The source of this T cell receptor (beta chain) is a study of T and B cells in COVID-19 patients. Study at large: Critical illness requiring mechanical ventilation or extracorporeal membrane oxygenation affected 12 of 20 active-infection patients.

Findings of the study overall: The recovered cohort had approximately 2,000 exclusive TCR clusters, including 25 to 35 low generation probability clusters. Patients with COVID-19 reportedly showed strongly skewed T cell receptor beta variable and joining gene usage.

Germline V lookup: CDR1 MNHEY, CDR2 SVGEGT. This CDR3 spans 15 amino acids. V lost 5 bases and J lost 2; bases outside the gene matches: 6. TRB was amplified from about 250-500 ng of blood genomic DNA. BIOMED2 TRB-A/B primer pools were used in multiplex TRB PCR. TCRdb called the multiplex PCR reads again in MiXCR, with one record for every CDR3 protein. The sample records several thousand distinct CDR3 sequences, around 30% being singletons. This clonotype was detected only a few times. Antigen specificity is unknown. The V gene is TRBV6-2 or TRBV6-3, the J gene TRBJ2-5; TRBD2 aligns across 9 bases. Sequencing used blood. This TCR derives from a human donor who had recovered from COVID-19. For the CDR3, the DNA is TGTGCCAGCAGTCCCGGGACTAGCAGACAAGAGACCCAGTACTTC. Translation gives CASSPGTSRQETQYF.